This note documents a single T cell receptor beta chain sequence. Its target is unknown. The data stem from a study of T-cell memory formation after mild COVID-19. Study-wide results and limits: Several responding clones turned up in pre-infection memory, indicating that cross-reactive memory may have taken part. Clones contracting over day 15 to 85 were CD4/CD8 balanced, with later expanders leaning CD4+. Contracting CD4+ clones lay largely in CM and EM, with CD8+ ones residing in EMRA.

From 5'RACE with constant-segment primers came TCR alpha and TCR beta cDNA libraries that carried sample barcodes and UMIs. TCRdb used MiXCR to reprocess the 5' RACE reads, holding one entry per CDR3 protein. The sample has over 250,000 distinct CDR3 sequences, around 15% seen once. CDR1 and CDR2 (germline): SGHVS, FQNEAQ. The CDR3 extends over 13 amino acids. Trimming shortened V by 6 bases and J by 8 bases, and 16 bases separated the two germline ends. The chain combines TRBV7-8 with TRBJ1-1; no reliable D call. What was sequenced was PBMCs or a T cell subset sorted from them (not recorded which). The TCR comes from a man younger than 30 who had mild COVID-19 (a few samples of this study predate the infection). Cell type and time point are not known. The CDR3 spells CASSPTAPAEAFF. As DNA, the CDR3 is TGTGCCAGCAGTCCTACAGCTCCTGCGGAAGCTTTCTTT.